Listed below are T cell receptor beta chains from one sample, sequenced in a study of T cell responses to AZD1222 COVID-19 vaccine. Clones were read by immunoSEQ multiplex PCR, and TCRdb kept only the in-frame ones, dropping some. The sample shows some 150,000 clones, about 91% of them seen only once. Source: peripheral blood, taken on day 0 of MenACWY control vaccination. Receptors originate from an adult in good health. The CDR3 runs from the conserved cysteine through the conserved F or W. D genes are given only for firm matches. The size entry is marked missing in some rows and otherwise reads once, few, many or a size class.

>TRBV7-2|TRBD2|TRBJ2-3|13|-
CASSLMGGNTQYF
TGTGCCAGCAGCTTAATGGGAGGGAATACGCAGTATTTT
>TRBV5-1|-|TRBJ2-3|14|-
CASSLWGRTDTQYF
TGCGCCAGCAGCTTGTGGGGACGCACAGATACGCAGTATTTT
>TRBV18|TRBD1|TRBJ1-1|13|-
CASSPLPGQEAFF
TGTGCCAGCTCACCACTTCCGGGACAGGAAGCTTTCTTT
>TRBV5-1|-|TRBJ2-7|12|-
CASSPQSDEQYF
TGCGCCAGCAGCCCACAGAGTGACGAGCAGTACTTC
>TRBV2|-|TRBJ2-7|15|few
CASSEQGGAPYEQYF
TGTGCCAGCAGTGAACAGGGGGGAGCGCCCTACGAGCAGTACTTC
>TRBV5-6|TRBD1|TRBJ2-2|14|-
CASSPQGAGGELFF
TGTGCCAGCAGCCCGCAGGGGGCGGGCGGGGAGCTGTTTTTT
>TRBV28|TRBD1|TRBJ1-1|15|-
CASSSYRGKDTEAFF
TGTGCCAGCAGTTCCTACAGGGGGAAGGACACTGAAGCTTTCTTT
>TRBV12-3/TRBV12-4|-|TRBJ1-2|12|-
CASSFRRWGYTF
TGTGCCAGCAGTTTTCGGAGGTGGGGCTACACCTTC
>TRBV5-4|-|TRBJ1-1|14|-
CASSLDRSSTEAFF
TGTGCCAGCAGCTTGGACAGGTCGAGCACTGAAGCTTTCTTT
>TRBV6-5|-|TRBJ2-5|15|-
CASSNRGAAGETQYF
TGTGCCAGCAGTAATAGGGGGGCCGCAGGGGAGACCCAGTACTTC
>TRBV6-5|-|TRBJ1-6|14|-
CASSSTGRNSPLHF
TGTGCCAGCAGCTCCACCGGGAGAAATTCACCCCTCCACTTT